This passage covers 17 T cell receptor beta chains from one sample sequenced in a study of blood T cell repertoires in COVID-19 (TCRdb year 2020). Receptor amplification or capture employed the immunoSEQ multiplex PCR assay. TCRdb took this table from immuneACCESS and kept in-frame rearrangements with V and J called. Such tables lack part of the clones; where checked against another copy, unresolved V genes explain under half of the gap, and the rest is unexplained. The sample contains roughly 88,000 clones, roughly 72% of them found a single time. The ten largest clones take up roughly 24% of the sample. Sequencing used peripheral blood. These receptors all stem from a woman aged 55-70 years in a cohort sampled during active or convalescent COVID-19.

The V and J genes are TRBV9 and TRBJ2-2; 9 positions match TRBD1. This CDR3 spans 17 amino acids. CDR1 is SGDLS, CDR2 YYNGEE, per germline. Trimming at V came to 4 bases and at J to 4 bases, leaving 11 bases not matched to a gene. DNA for the CDR3: TGTGCCAGCAGCCTCCACTACGGACAGGGGACCACCGGGGAGCTGTTTTTT. Protein: CASSLHYGQGTTGELFF. The entire variable domain, with the rest obtained from reference TRBV9 and TRBJ2-2, is as follows: DSGVTQTPKHLITATGQRVTLRCSPRSGDLSVYWYQQSLDQGLQFLIQYYNGEERAKGNILERFSAQQFPDLHSELNLSSLELGDSALYFCASSLHYGQGTTGELFFGEGSRLTVL.

The chain has TRBV11-2 and TRBJ2-3; 9 nucleotides line up with TRBD1. V was clipped by 4 bases and J by 6 bases; unmatched bases: 8. Per the germline V gene, CDR1 is SGHAT and CDR2 is FQNNGV. This CDR3 is built from 15 residues. The CDR3 sequence: CASSSPGTGLDTQYF. In nucleotides, the CDR3 is TGTGCCAGCAGCTCCCCCGGGACAGGGTTGGATACGCAGTATTTT.

The CDR3 loop is CASSLGLPGGAYYNEQFF. The CDR3, as DNA: TGTGCCAGCAGCTTAGGCCTCCCTGGGGGGGCGTACTACAATGAGCAGTTCTTC. The chain employs TRBV11-3 and TRBJ2-1; D perhaps matches TRBD2 (7 bases). This CDR3 is 18 amino acids long. Per the germline V gene, CDR1 is SGHNT and CDR2 is YENEEA. With 1 base removed from V and 3 bases from J, the gap between germline ends came to 19 bases.

The chain couples TRBV7-3 to TRBJ1-2; D gene uncertain. The V end lost 1 base, the J end lost 8 bases, and 11 bases lay between the germline ends. The CDR3 runs to 13 residues. Germline CDR1 and CDR2: SGHTA and FQGTGA. CDR3 nucleotide sequence: TGTGCCAGCAGCTTAAGTGGCGTGGAGGGCTACACCTTC. Protein: CASSLSGVEGYTF.

In nucleotides, the CDR3 is TGTGCCAGCAGCACAGAACGACAGGACCTCGCGGGTCAGCCCCAGCATTTT. Translated, it gives CASSTERQDLAGQPQHF. The rearrangement uses TRBV7-9 and TRBJ1-5; perhaps TRBD1 as D (6 bases). CDR3 length: 17 amino acids. CDR1 is SEHNR, CDR2 FQNEAQ, per germline (reference sequence). Between the trimmed V and J ends, which lost 5 bases and 6 bases, there was a span of 23 bases.

The V and J genes are TRBV30 and TRBJ2-2; no reliable D call. The CDR3 sequence is 13 residues long. The V end was cut by 2 bases, the J end by 3 bases, with 7 bases between. The V gene's germline CDR1 is GTSNPN and CDR2 SVGIG (reference sequence). CDR3 residues: CAWSIAYTGELFF. CDR3 bases: TGTGCCTGGAGTATTGCGTACACCGGGGAGCTGTTTTTT.

This clone has only one observation. This sequence joins TRBV15 and TRBJ1-5, with unresolved D. The V and J ends lost 1 base and 3 bases respectively, with 4 bases between them. Germline assignment: CDR1 LNHNV and CDR2 YYDKDF (reference sequence). This CDR3 has 13 amino acids. In nucleotides, the CDR3 is TGTGCCACCAGCAGAGCGTACAATCAGCCCCAGCATTTT. Protein sequence: CATSRAYNQPQHF.

This clone was observed a few times. V usage is TRBV10-3 and J usage is TRBJ1-5; D perhaps matches TRBD1 (5 bases). This CDR3 has 15 residues. Germline lookup yields CDR1 ENHRY and CDR2 SYGVKD. Trimming removed 2 bases at V and 7 bases at J, with 15 bases between. Here the CDR3 DNA reads TGTGCCATCAGTGAGAGTCTGGAGGGGTGGCAGCCCCAGCATTTT. This gives the protein CAISESLEGWQPQHF.

The V and J genes are TRBV9 and TRBJ2-5; TRBD1 agrees at 8 bases. Germline V gene lookup returns CDR1 SGDLS and CDR2 YYNGEE. The CDR3 sequence is 16 residues long. The ends lost 4 bases at V and 5 bases at J; junction bases unmatched: 13. The CDR3 coding sequence is TGTGCCAGCAGCATCGACAGGGGAGGCAGTGGGGAGACCCAGTACTTC. The encoded protein is CASSIDRGGSGETQYF.

The chain links TRBV3-1 (or the pseudogene TRBV3-2) to TRBJ2-1; the D is unclear. This CDR3 has 15 residues. V lost 2 bases and J lost 0, with 8 bases in between. Germline CDR1 LGHDT, CDR2 YNNKEL (reference sequence). The CDR3 protein is CASSQFWSSYNEQFF. The CDR3 bases are TGTGCCAGCAGCCAATTTTGGAGCTCCTACAATGAGCAGTTCTTC.

This chain joins TRBV29-1 and TRBJ1-1; weak D call: TRBD1 (6 bases). The CDR3 is made up of 13 amino acids. Trimming took off 3 bases at V and 6 bases at J, with 14 bases between the two ends. Germline values: CDR1 SQVTM, CDR2 ANQGSEA. Here the CDR3 DNA reads TGCAGCGTTGACTCAGGGGAGTCCGCTGAAGCTTTCTTT. It encodes CSVDSGESAEAFF. The whole variable domain, remainder taken from reference TRBV29-1 and TRBJ1-1, is SAVISQKPSRDICQRGTSLTIQCQVDSQVTMMFWYRQQPGQSLTLIATANQGSEATYESGFVIDKFPISRPNLTFSTLTVSNMSPEDSSIYLCSVDSGESAEAFFGQGTRLTVV.

V usage is TRBV7-9 and J usage is TRBJ2-6, with 9 bases that match TRBD1. The trim removed 1 base at V and 2 bases at J, leaving 3 bases unmatched. Germline V lookup: CDR1 SEHNR, CDR2 FQNEAQ (reference sequence). This CDR3 comprises 17 residues. CDR3 sequence (DNA): TGTGCCAGCAGCTTAGGCGGACAGGGGACTGGGGCCAACGTCCTGACTTTC. This gives the protein CASSLGGQGTGANVLTF.

This clone showed up just a few times. The rearrangement joins TRBV9 to TRBJ1-6; 7 nucleotides line up with TRBD1. The CDR3 length is 14 residues. Looked up from germline, CDR1 is SGDLS and CDR2 is YYNGEE. With 0 bases clipped from V and 10 bases from J, the junction kept 4 bases outside the gene matches. In DNA form, the CDR3 reads TGTGCCAGCAGCGTAGGACAGGGAGGCTCACCCCTCCACTTT. Residues: CASSVGQGGSPLHF.

The chain is built from TRBV3-1 (or the pseudogene TRBV3-2) and TRBJ2-1, with TRBD2 matching over 10 bases. The CDR3 runs to 20 residues. CDR1 is LGHDT and CDR2 is YNNKEL in the germline V gene (reference sequence). Unmatched junction bases numbered 14, after V lost 0 bases and J lost 3 bases. The DNA for the CDR3 is TGTGCCAGCAGCCAAGACTTAGGGACTAGCGTTACCTCTTACTACAATGAGCAGTTCTTC. Residues: CASSQDLGTSVTSYYNEQFF.

The chain has TRBV19 and TRBJ2-7, with 10 bases identical to TRBD1. After removal of 11 bases from V and 1 base from J, the junction contained 5 bases not matched to a gene. The germline CDR1 and CDR2 sequences are LNHDA and SQIVND (reference sequence). The CDR3 is 13 residues long. CDR3 nucleotides: TGTGCCGCCGGGACAGGGGCTTCCTACGAGCAGTACTTC. Amino acid sequence: CAAGTGASYEQYF. Variable domain in full (rest from reference TRBV19 and TRBJ2-7): DGGITQSPKYLFRKEGQNVTLSCEQNLNHDAMYWYRQDPGQGLRLIYYSQIVNDFQKGDIAEGYSVSREKKESFPLTVTSAQKNPTAFYLCAAGTGASYEQYFGPGTRLTVT.

The V call is TRBV5-1, the J call TRBJ2-6; unclear D gene. V lost 4 bases, J lost 1 base, and 18 bases lay in between. The CDR3 runs to 18 residues. Germline CDR1 SGHRS, CDR2 YFSETQ. CDR3 residues: CASSLLGQLISGANVLTF. In DNA form, the CDR3 reads TGCGCCAGCAGCCTGCTGGGCCAGCTAATATCTGGGGCCAACGTCCTGACTTTC.

The chain couples TRBV6-6 to TRBJ1-2, with D unclear. The CDR3 length is 14 residues. Germline assignment: CDR1 MNHNY and CDR2 SVGAGI (reference sequence). V was shortened by 1 base and J by 4 bases, with 10 bases between the two germline ends. The CDR3 DNA reads as TGTGCCAGCAGTTACTATCCGGGTGGCTATGGCTACACCTTC. This translates into CASSYYPGGYGYTF.